This T cell receptor (beta chain) is from a study of cytomegalovirus exposure and HLA in healthy donors. It was with 60 Vbeta and 13 Jbeta primers that the PCR ran. Clones were read by immunoSEQ multiplex PCR, and TCRdb kept only the in-frame ones, dropping some. The sample data list over 150,000 clones. As to this clone: Its antigen is still unknown.

As for the donors, each was a healthy bone marrow donor. Unmatched junction bases numbered 3, after V lost 4 bases and J lost 2 bases. The germline V gene encodes CDR1 SGHRS and CDR2 YFSETQ. The CDR3 is made up of 14 amino acids. General study findings and limits: In a later analysis, donors in an Asian-associated ancestry cluster reportedly had fewer N-insertions in productive TCRs than the cohort mean.

What was sequenced was PBMCs. This receptor was identified in a boy younger than 18 in good health and CMV-seronegative. V usage is TRBV5-1 and J usage is TRBJ2-3, with 8 positions matching TRBD1. DNA of the CDR3: TGCGCCAGCAGCAGGGACAGGCCCACAGATACGCAGTATTTT. It encodes CASSRDRPTDTQYF.